A single sample gave rise to the 27 T cell receptor beta chains below, sequenced in a study of T cell repertoires in cytomegalovirus infection. Their recognized antigens are unknown. A single record per CDR3 protein comes from TCRdb applying MiXCR to the reads. Found here are some 800,000 distinct CDR3 sequences, 25% to 30% of them singletons; the top ten hold over 10%. The sequencing here drew on cultured CD8+ T cells from PBMCs, taken from culture after CMV antigen stimulation. The receptors come from a human donor in good health (CMV status not recorded). Some clones in this sample may be carry-over from other donors' samples.

This clonotype was found a few times. The V and J genes are TRBV2 and TRBJ1-1; 9 nucleotides align to TRBD1. With 4 bases clipped from V and 7 bases from J, the junction kept 7 bases outside the gene matches. This CDR3 contains 14 residues. The germline CDR1 and CDR2 sequences are SNHLY and FYNNEI. The CDR3 region is CASSAGQGNDEAFF. CDR3 DNA: TGTGCCAGCAGTGCGGGACAGGGTAATGATGAAGCTTTCTTT.

This clonotype was picked up a small number of times. The CDR3 nucleotides read TGTGCCAGCAGTTTCAGCAGGGGACCCTCGCCCTCACCGTCTGGGGCCAACGTCCTGACTTTC. It codes for CASSFSRGPSPSPSGANVLTF. The rearrangement joins TRBV12-3 or TRBV12-4 to TRBJ2-6, with a tentative D call TRBD1 (6 bases). V lost 3 bases, J lost 1 base, and 25 bases lay in between. CDR3 size: 21 residues.

The CDR3, as DNA: TGTGCCAGCAGTTCCTCTCCGGGTAAAGCTTTCTTT. Protein: CASSSSPGKAFF. The rearrangement links TRBV6-6 to TRBJ1-1; D call uncertain. The CDR3 has 12 residues. V was pared by 4 bases and J by 9 bases, with 12 bases between. Germline CDR1 is MNHNY and CDR2 is SVGAGI (reference sequence).

The rearrangement uses TRBV27 and TRBJ2-2; tentative D call: TRBD2 (5 bases). The CDR3 sequence is 16 residues long. With 0 bases removed from V and 5 bases from J, the gap between germline ends came to 13 bases. Germline V gene lookup returns CDR1 MNHEY and CDR2 SMNVEV (reference sequence). CDR3 bases: TGTGCCAGCAGTTTATCCCCCAGGAGAGGGACCGGGGAGCTGTTTTTT. Residues: CASSLSPRRGTGELFF.

This clonotype has a handful of counts. V usage is TRBV7-3 and J usage is TRBJ1-1; D ambiguous. CDR1 SGHTA and CDR2 FQGTGA come from the germline V gene. The CDR3 totals 15 residues. V lost 0 bases to trimming and J lost 0 bases, with 8 bases between them. CDR3 nucleotides: TGTGCCAGCAGCTTAACGGAGGGCATGAACACTGAAGCTTTCTTT. Protein sequence: CASSLTEGMNTEAFF.

This chain uses TRBV6-1 with TRBJ1-2; D might be TRBD1 (5 bases). Germline V gene data show CDR1 as MNHNS and CDR2 as SASEGT. This CDR3 is 17 amino acids long. V was clipped by 6 bases and J by 0 bases, with 20 bases between them. The CDR3 DNA follows: TGTGCCAGCAGCTTACAAACGCCAGGGTTCCCTAACTATGGCTACACCTTC. Translated: CASSLQTPGFPNYGYTF.

This clonotype was detected a few times. The genes are TRBV6-6 and TRBJ1-3; unclear D gene. Trimming cost V 2 bases and J 7 bases, with 15 bases left between them. The germline gives CDR1 MNHNY, CDR2 SVGAGI (reference sequence). The CDR3 consists of 15 residues. Here the CDR3 reads CASSYRPGLRNTIYF. In DNA, the CDR3 is TGTGCCAGCAGTTACAGGCCAGGCCTGAGGAACACCATATATTTT.

This clonotype was counted a few times. The chain has TRBV24-1 and TRBJ2-2; the match to TRBD1 covers 8 bases. The CDR3 spans 13 residues. Looked up from germline, CDR1 is KGHDR and CDR2 is SFDVKD. After removal of 7 bases from V and 10 bases from J, the junction contained 7 bases not matched to a gene. As DNA, the CDR3 is TGTGCCACCAGGGCCAGGGGGCACGAGGAGCTGTTTTTT. This gives the protein CATRARGHEELFF.

The gene calls are TRBV19 and TRBJ1-1; D is undetermined. Germline loops: CDR1 LNHDA, CDR2 SQIVND (reference sequence). Trimming took off 6 bases at V and 1 base at J, with 6 bases between the two ends. The CDR3 consists of 12 residues. As DNA, the CDR3 is TGTGCCAGTAGGCGATGGAACACTGAAGCTTTCTTT. Translation: CASRRWNTEAFF.

This clonotype was picked up a small number of times. The rearrangement links TRBV7-6 to TRBJ1-5; D gene ambiguous. Germline V gene sequence: CDR1 SGHVS, CDR2 FNYEAQ. V lost 5 bases and J lost 3, with 11 bases in between. This CDR3 region has 14 residues. For the CDR3, the DNA is TGTGCCAGCAGCCCAAGTCAAATCAATCAGCCCCAGCATTTT. As protein: CASSPSQINQPQHF.

This clonotype appeared a few times. The chain carries TRBV6-2 or TRBV6-3 and TRBJ2-2; 8 bases map to TRBD2. CDR3 size: 17 residues. Germline CDR1 MNHEY, CDR2 SVGEGT. V lost 0 bases, J lost 3 bases, and 6 bases stayed unmatched. The CDR3 sequence is CASSYSGLAGHTGELFF. Written as DNA, the CDR3 is TGTGCCAGCAGTTACTCGGGGCTAGCGGGTCACACCGGGGAGCTGTTTTTT.

J is TRBJ2-1 and V is TRBV7-6; TRBD1 or TRBD2 may be the D gene (6 bases each). The ends were cut back, 0 bases at V and 4 bases at J, with 13 bases in the middle. Germline loops: CDR1 SGHVS, CDR2 FNYEAQ. This CDR3 has 16 residues. CDR3 nucleotide sequence: TGTGCCAGCAGCTTAGCAGGGGGGACCCAATACAATGAGCAGTTCTTC. Protein: CASSLAGGTQYNEQFF.

The chain's CDR3 is CASSRRAQGPYEQYF. DNA of the CDR3: TGTGCCAGCTCCCGAAGGGCACAGGGACCCTACGAGCAGTACTTC. V and J are TRBV6-5 and TRBJ2-7; D is possibly TRBD1 (6 bases). V was clipped by 8 bases and J by 2 bases, with 19 bases between them. The CDR3 loop spans 15 amino acids. Per the germline V gene, CDR1 is MNHEY and CDR2 is SVGAGI.

The rearrangement joins TRBV7-9 to TRBJ2-2; the match to TRBD2 covers 7 bases. The trim removed 5 bases at V and 1 base at J, leaving 16 bases unmatched. Germline loops: CDR1 SEHNR, CDR2 FQNEAQ (reference sequence). CDR3 length: 19 amino acids. This CDR3 reads CASSPTGRSGGLNTGELFF. DNA for the CDR3: TGTGCCAGCAGCCCCACTGGTAGATCGGGGGGACTGAACACCGGGGAGCTGTTTTTT.

This clonotype was seen a few times. The chain uses TRBV7-9 and TRBJ1-2; perhaps TRBD1 as D (6 bases). Trimming cost V 2 bases and J 6 bases, with 25 bases left between them. CDR1 and CDR2 (germline): SEHNR, FQNEAQ (reference sequence). This CDR3 is built from 18 residues. The CDR3 sequence is CASSLNLLDRPPRDGYTF. The CDR3 nucleotides are TGTGCCAGCAGCTTAAACTTACTAGACAGGCCGCCAAGAGATGGCTACACCTTC.

This clonotype has just one count. The V and J genes are TRBV6-1 and TRBJ2-5; D is unresolved. There are 14 residues in the CDR3. Germline V gene data show CDR1 as MNHNS and CDR2 as SASEGT. V was shortened by 1 base and J by 1 base, with 7 bases between the two germline ends. CDR3 sequence (DNA): TGTGCCAGCAGTGAAGAGCCCAGCCAAGAGACCCAGTACTTC. Its translation: CASSEEPSQETQYF.

This clonotype was detected only a few times. Germline and junction disagree at one end, which may indicate a read error. The chain is built from TRBV7-7 and TRBJ2-1, with 11 bases lining up with TRBD2. Looked up from germline, CDR1 is SSHAT and CDR2 is FNYEAQ (reference sequence). The length of the CDR3 is 18 residues. CDR3 in amino acids: CASSLLGRTSGHNNEQFF. The CDR3 DNA reads TGTGCTAGCAGCTTATTGGGGAGGACTAGCGGGCACAACAATGAGCAGTTCTTC.

V and J are TRBV9 and TRBJ2-3; D might be TRBD1 or TRBD2, each matching 5 bases. Trimming took 4 bases from V and 2 from J, leaving 11 bases between them. The V gene's germline CDR1 is SGDLS and CDR2 YYNGEE. The CDR3 is 14 residues long. CDR3 sequence (DNA): TGTGCCAGCAGCCCGAGCGGACACACAGATACGCAGTATTTT. Translation gives CASSPSGHTDTQYF.

The chain joins TRBV14 to TRBJ2-1, with D perhaps assigned TRBD1 or TRBD2 (6 bases each). Per the germline V gene, CDR1 is SGHDN and CDR2 is FVKESK. The CDR3 loop spans 17 amino acids. The V end lost 2 bases, the J end lost 5 bases, and 19 bases lay between the germline ends. The CDR3 DNA reads as TGTGCCAGCAGCCAACCTAGGGGGGCAGACGCTAACAATGAGCAGTTCTTC. Protein product: CASSQPRGADANNEQFF.

This rearrangement joins TRBV27 to TRBJ2-7; possibly TRBD2 for D (6 bases). V shed 0 bases and J shed 7 bases, with 10 bases lying between them. Germline CDR1 and CDR2: MNHEY and SMNVEV (reference sequence). The CDR3 has 13 residues. In nucleotides, the CDR3 is TGTGCCAGCAGTTTATCCGGGAGAGGGGAGCAGTACTTC. Translating it yields CASSLSGRGEQYF.

V usage is TRBV2 and J usage is TRBJ1-5; D gene unclear. CDR1 SNHLY and CDR2 FYNNEI come from the germline V gene. The CDR3 totals 13 residues. V lost 3 bases, J lost 3 bases, and 6 bases lay in between. The CDR3 spells CASSEGYNQPQHF. The CDR3 coding sequence is TGTGCCAGCAGTGAGGGGTACAATCAGCCCCAGCATTTT. Together with reference TRBV2 and TRBJ1-5, the CDR3 gives the full variable domain: EPEVTQTPSHQVTQMGQEVILRCVPISNHLYFYWYRQILGQKVEFLVSFYNNEISEKSEIFDDQFSVERPDGSNFTLKIRSTKLEDSAMYFCASSEGYNQPQHFGDGTRLSIL.

The chain joins TRBV19 to TRBJ2-1; the match to TRBD2 covers 11 bases. CDR3 length equals 18 residues. After removal of 0 bases from V and 4 bases from J, the junction contained 8 bases not matched to a gene. CDR1 LNHDA and CDR2 SQIVND come from the germline V gene (reference sequence). The CDR3 here is CASSIDAGTSGTYNEQFF. The CDR3, as DNA: TGTGCCAGTAGTATAGATGCCGGGACTAGCGGAACTTACAATGAGCAGTTCTTC.

The chain is built from TRBV6-2 or TRBV6-3 and TRBJ2-7; D remains unclear. The CDR3 totals 14 residues. V was clipped by 6 bases and J by 4 bases, with 16 bases between them. Per the germline V gene, CDR1 is MNHEY and CDR2 is SVGEGT. The CDR3: CASSHPRRPYEQYV. CDR3 sequence (DNA): TGTGCCAGCAGCCATCCACGAAGGCCATACGAGCAGTACGTC.

The chain recombines TRBV6-2 or TRBV6-3 with TRBJ2-7; no reliable D call. V lost 2 bases, J lost 5 bases, and 7 bases lay in between. CDR3 length: 12 residues. Germline V gene lookup returns CDR1 MNHEY and CDR2 SVGEGT. CDR3 sequence (DNA): TGTGCCAGCAGTTACGGCAGGAACGAGCAGTACGTC. Translating gives CASSYGRNEQYV.

The chain has TRBV27 and TRBJ1-1, with a weak D call TRBD1 (5 bases). The V end lost 6 bases, the J end lost 3 bases, and 14 bases lay between the germline ends. Germline assignment: CDR1 MNHEY and CDR2 SMNVEV (reference sequence). The CDR3 contains 14 residues. Here the CDR3 DNA reads TGTGCCAGCAGGATTCAGGGTACGGACACTGAAGCTTTCTTT. This encodes CASRIQGTDTEAFF.

This clonotype was recorded once. The chain recombines TRBV19 with TRBJ1-5; D is unclear. CDR3 length: 14 residues. Germline V gene sequence: CDR1 LNHDA, CDR2 SQIVND (reference sequence). V lost 1 base and J 9 bases, leaving 13 bases between the germline ends. The CDR3 DNA sequence: TGTGCCAGTAGTATAGGGGATCCCTCCCCGCCCCAGCATTTT. Its translation: CASSIGDPSPPQHF.

CDR3 amino acids: CASSEDSGTGGHGYTF. The CDR3 DNA reads TGTGCCAGCAGCGAAGACTCCGGGACAGGGGGCCATGGCTACACCTTC. The chain combines TRBV9 with TRBJ1-2, with 12 bases that match TRBD1. The CDR3 covers 16 residues. With V trimmed by 3 bases and J by 6 bases, 9 bases remained unmatched. In germline, CDR1 is SGDLS, CDR2 YYNGEE.